This passage covers 28 T cell receptor beta chains from one sample sequenced in a study of T-cell reconstitution after alpha-beta-depleted transplantation in children. Unique molecular identifiers were incorporated when the TCRbeta library was constructed. TCRdb used MiXCR to reprocess the PCR reads, holding one entry per CDR3 protein. Of around 530,000 distinct CDR3 sequences listed, approximately 30% are singletons. Sequencing was performed on PBMCs from the stem cell graft donor, taken from the stem cell graft. These receptors were collected from a human donor who donated a stem cell graft to a child with aplastic anemia.

This chain joins TRBV20-1 and TRBJ2-6; D unresolved. Germline V gene lookup returns CDR1 DFQATT and CDR2 SNEGSKA (reference sequence). Trimming removed 3 bases from V and 0 bases from J, with 9 bases in between. This CDR3 region has 15 residues. CDR3 DNA sequence: TGCAGTGCTAGGGCGGTGGCCTCTGGGGCCAACGTCCTGACTTTC. Translating gives CSARAVASGANVLTF.

V usage is TRBV6-2 or TRBV6-3 and J usage is TRBJ2-5; 8 bases are a match to TRBD1. Germline V lookup: CDR1 MNHEY, CDR2 SVGEGT. The junction had 4 bases not matched to a gene; V was cut back by 0 bases and J by 4 bases. The CDR3 has 15 residues. This CDR3 is CASSYSTGGIETQYF. As DNA, the CDR3 is TGTGCCAGCAGTTACTCTACAGGGGGGATAGAGACCCAGTACTTC.

This clonotype has only a few counts. The genes are TRBV12-3 or TRBV12-4 and TRBJ2-1; 10 bases line up with TRBD2. V shed 6 bases and J 6 bases; nucleotides not matched to a gene: 2. The CDR3 has 13 amino acids. The CDR3 DNA follows: TGTGCCAGCAGCTGGACTAGCGGCAATGAGCAGTTCTTC. This codes for CASSWTSGNEQFF.

The gene calls are TRBV27 and TRBJ2-1; 9 bases map to TRBD2. V gave up 6 bases and J gave up 0 bases; unmatched junction bases: 3. The CDR3 is made up of 15 amino acids. Germline-derived CDR1 and CDR2 are MNHEY and SMNVEV (reference sequence). CDR3 bases: TGTGCCAGCAGCCCGCGGGAGGGCTCCTACAATGAGCAGTTCTTC. Translating gives CASSPREGSYNEQFF.

The J gene is TRBJ1-4, the V gene TRBV30; 9 nucleotides align to TRBD1. This CDR3 contains 14 residues. V shed 4 bases, J shed 8 bases, and the junction held 8 bases outside the gene matches. Germline CDR1 reads GTSNPN; CDR2 reads SVGIG (reference sequence). The CDR3 region has the DNA TGTGCCTGGACCGGGACAGGGATCGGGGAAAAACTGTTTTTT. Translated: CAWTGTGIGEKLFF.

The table lists this clonotype with a few counts. The genes are TRBV5-1 and TRBJ1-1; D remains ambiguous. Trimming took 2 bases from V and 4 from J, leaving 18 bases between them. The CDR3 is 16 residues long. Germline V gives CDR1 SGHRS, CDR2 YFSETQ. Here the CDR3 reads CASSFRTESVPTEAFF. CDR3 sequence (DNA): TGCGCCAGCAGCTTCAGGACGGAAAGCGTCCCCACTGAAGCTTTCTTT.

This clonotype was counted between two and nine times. This chain joins TRBV18 and TRBJ2-7; D not resolved. The CDR3 totals 12 residues. CDR1 is KGHSH and CDR2 is LQKENI in the germline V gene. Between the trimmed V and J ends, which lost 5 bases and 3 bases, there was a span of 8 bases. CDR3 sequence: CASSSTRYEQYV. DNA for the CDR3: TGTGCCAGCTCATCGACCCGCTACGAGCAGTACGTC.

V gene TRBV27 combines with J gene TRBJ2-5; D call uncertain. This CDR3 region has 12 residues. Germline loops: CDR1 MNHEY, CDR2 SMNVEV (reference sequence). Trimming cost V 6 bases and J 4 bases, with 9 bases left between them. This CDR3 reads CASRGIGETQYF. In nucleotides, the CDR3 is TGTGCCAGCAGAGGAATCGGAGAGACCCAGTACTTC.

This sequence joins TRBV19 and TRBJ2-7; 10 bases are shared with TRBD2. The V and J ends lost 3 bases and 2 bases, in that order; junction bases with no gene match: 10. The CDR3 covers 17 residues. The germline V gene has CDR1 LNHDA and CDR2 SQIVND (reference sequence). The CDR3 DNA reads TGTGCCAGTAGTATGAACCCAGTAGCGGGAGGTACCTACGAGCAGTACTTC. Its translation is CASSMNPVAGGTYEQYF.

This clonotype was counted only a few times. The chain links TRBV28 to TRBJ2-1; D possibly matches TRBD1 or TRBD2 (5 bases each). This CDR3 contains 15 residues. The V end lost 6 bases, the J end lost 1 base, and 13 bases lay between the germline ends. Per the germline V gene, CDR1 is MDHEN and CDR2 is SYDVKM. CDR3 coding DNA: TGTGCCAGCAGGGGACCTCTGAAATCCTACAATGAGCAGTTCTTC. Protein product: CASRGPLKSYNEQFF.

This chain joins TRBV7-2 and TRBJ2-5, with D perhaps assigned TRBD1 or TRBD2 (6 bases each). The CDR3 spans 15 residues. V lost 5 bases and J 4 bases, leaving 17 bases between the germline ends. The germline CDR1 and CDR2 sequences are SGHTA and FQGNSA. CDR3 amino acids: CASSPREGGRETQYF. The CDR3 nucleotides read TGTGCCAGCAGCCCCCGTGAGGGGGGCCGAGAGACCCAGTACTTC.

This clonotype was seen only a few times. The genes are TRBV20-1 and TRBJ2-7; 15 bases map to TRBD2. In germline, CDR1 is DFQATT, CDR2 SNEGSKA (reference sequence). This CDR3 has 16 residues. Trimming cost V 2 bases and J 4 bases; bases outside gene matches: 6. The CDR3, as DNA: TGCAGTGCTAGAAGGACTAGCGGGAGGGCCGTTTACGAGCAGTACTTC. Its translation: CSARRTSGRAVYEQYF.

This rearrangement joins TRBV12-3 or TRBV12-4 to TRBJ2-1; a possible D gene is TRBD2 (6 bases). The V end lost 5 bases, the J end lost 2 bases, and 16 bases lay between the germline ends. The CDR3 loop spans 16 amino acids. The CDR3 nucleotides read TGTGCCAGCAGTCCTACCCTAGCGCCCACCTACAATGAGCAGTTCTTC. This sequence encodes CASSPTLAPTYNEQFF.

This clonotype appeared a few times. This chain connects TRBV12-3 or TRBV12-4 to TRBJ1-2; TRBD1 matches at 7 bases. The J segment lost 2 bases and the V segment lost 5 bases, leaving 11 bases of the junction unmatched. The CDR3 runs to 16 residues. In nucleotides, the CDR3 is TGTGCCAGCAGTCTCATCCAGGGGGACCTAAACTATGGCTACACCTTC. This sequence encodes CASSLIQGDLNYGYTF.

The V call is TRBV5-1, the J call TRBJ1-2, with D unresolved. The CDR3 totals 13 residues. The germline gives CDR1 SGHRS, CDR2 YFSETQ. Trimming pared 4 bases from V and 2 bases from J, leaving 9 bases between. The CDR3 region is CASSITDNYGYTF. As DNA, the CDR3 is TGCGCCAGCAGCATTACAGACAACTATGGCTACACCTTC.

The sample holds a few counts of this clonotype. V usage is TRBV20-1 and J usage is TRBJ1-5; possibly TRBD1 for D (6 bases). CDR1 is DFQATT and CDR2 is SNEGSKA in the germline V gene (reference sequence). V was shortened by 3 bases and J by 0 bases, with 12 bases between the two germline ends. The CDR3 has 15 residues. The chain's CDR3 is CSARVDSYSNQPQHF. The CDR3 DNA is TGCAGTGCTAGGGTGGACAGCTATAGCAATCAGCCCCAGCATTTT.

This clonotype was recorded a few times. This chain joins TRBV29-1 and TRBJ2-1; 7 bases agree with TRBD1. V dropped 6 bases and J dropped 7; count of bases not matched to a gene: 9. Germline V lookup: CDR1 SQVTM, CDR2 ANQGSEA. This CDR3 contains 13 residues. The CDR3 bases are TGCAGCGTAGTCCACAGGGGAAGGAATGAGCAGTTCTTC. Encoded protein: CSVVHRGRNEQFF.

V is TRBV27 and J is TRBJ2-5; the match to TRBD1 covers 7 bases. CDR3 length: 18 residues. V dropped 3 bases and J dropped 5; count of bases not matched to a gene: 18. Per the germline V gene, CDR1 is MNHEY and CDR2 is SMNVEV (reference sequence). The CDR3 DNA sequence: TGTGCCAGCAGTTTCAGAGGAGACAGGGCCATTTCTTTTGAGACCCAGTACTTC. Amino acids: CASSFRGDRAISFETQYF.

The gene calls are TRBV10-3 and TRBJ2-5; D might be TRBD2 (7 bases). The CDR3 is 14 amino acids. Germline-derived CDR1 and CDR2 are ENHRY and SYGVKD. V lost 6 bases and J lost 3, with 14 bases in between. This CDR3 is CAIRGGAYEETQYF. DNA for the CDR3: TGTGCCATCAGGGGGGGGGCCTATGAAGAGACCCAGTACTTC.

This rearrangement joins TRBV12-3 or TRBV12-4 to TRBJ2-7; TRBD2 matches 8 bases. V shed 5 bases, J shed 6 bases, and the junction held 9 bases outside the gene matches. The CDR3 is 14 amino acids. Here the CDR3 reads CASSPSGLGPEQYF. CDR3 nucleotide sequence: TGTGCCAGCAGTCCCTCGGGACTAGGGCCCGAGCAGTACTTC.

The chain has TRBV12-3 or TRBV12-4 and TRBJ2-1; 8 positions agree with TRBD2. This CDR3 region has 15 residues. J was trimmed by 2 bases and V by 6 bases; bases with no gene match: 6. The CDR3 here is CASSAGGRTYNEQFF. DNA for the CDR3: TGTGCCAGCAGCGCGGGCGGGAGGACCTACAATGAGCAGTTCTTC.

The rearrangement joins TRBV12-3 or TRBV12-4 to TRBJ2-5; either TRBD1 or TRBD2 may supply D (6 bases each). The V gene lost 3 bases and the J gene lost 2 bases, with 13 bases spanning the gap. The CDR3 has 15 amino acids. The CDR3 DNA sequence: TGTGCCAGCAGTTTGGTGGGGGGCCTACAAGAGACCCAGTACTTC. It specifies CASSLVGGLQETQYF.

This clonotype was seen a single time. This rearrangement joins TRBV4-3 to TRBJ2-4, with 8 bases fitting TRBD1. CDR3 length: 16 residues. Trimming at V came to 0 bases and at J to 4 bases, leaving 5 bases not matched to a gene. Germline loops: CDR1 LGHNA, CDR2 YSLEER. This CDR3 is CASSQESRGRKNIQYF. CDR3 sequence (DNA): TGCGCCAGCAGCCAAGAATCCAGGGGGCGAAAAAACATTCAGTACTTC.

The gene calls are TRBV29-1 and TRBJ1-1; D is undetermined. There are 15 residues in the CDR3. The V gene lost 6 bases and the J gene lost 2 bases, with 19 bases spanning the gap. Germline V gene lookup returns CDR1 SQVTM and CDR2 ANQGSEA. CDR3 residues: CSVTEGLIDNTEAFF. CDR3 bases: TGCAGCGTAACCGAAGGGTTGATAGATAACACTGAAGCTTTCTTT.

This chain joins TRBV6-5 and TRBJ2-3; D is unresolved. The ends were cut back, 3 bases at V and 0 bases at J, with 10 bases in the middle. Germline lookup yields CDR1 MNHEY and CDR2 SVGAGI. The CDR3 is 15 amino acids. CDR3 region: CASSYLTSSTDTQYF. The CDR3 coding sequence is TGTGCCAGCAGTTATTTAACCTCGAGCACAGATACGCAGTATTTT.

The chain's CDR3 is CASSFVVGTYEQYF. The CDR3 DNA is TGTGCCAGCAGCTTTGTCGTCGGGACCTACGAGCAGTACTTC. This rearrangement joins TRBV7-8 to TRBJ2-7; perhaps TRBD2 as D (5 bases). Germline CDR1 and CDR2: SGHVS and FQNEAQ. Deletions cut 3 bases from V and 2 bases from J, with 11 bases between. This CDR3 is 14 amino acids long.

At least ten counts were recorded for this clonotype. The gene calls are TRBV7-2 and TRBJ2-5; D is perhaps TRBD1 (5 bases). Germline loops: CDR1 SGHTA, CDR2 FQGNSA. This CDR3 region has 13 residues. V was pared by 5 bases and J by 2 bases, with 9 bases between. The CDR3 protein is CASSHDSQETQYF. The CDR3 DNA reads TGTGCCAGCAGCCATGACAGTCAAGAGACCCAGTACTTC.

J is TRBJ1-2 and V is TRBV19; D perhaps matches TRBD1 (5 bases). V lost 9 bases, J lost 5 bases, and 13 bases lay in between. CDR3 length: 12 amino acids. Germline V gives CDR1 LNHDA, CDR2 SQIVND (reference sequence). The CDR3 DNA reads TGTGCCAGCAACTCAGGGCGATATGGCTACACCTTC. Amino acid sequence: CASNSGRYGYTF.